This TCR beta chain appears in the sequencing data of a study of memory CD4+ T cells and cytomegalovirus serostatus. Study at large: Of the healthy Belgian adults, 9 were CMV seropositive and approximately 25 seronegative.

With respect to this clone: Its antigen is undetermined.

Original processing methods: Out-of-frame sequences were removed, leaving some 2 million distinct TCRbeta sequences. This table comes from immunoSEQ multiplex PCR, and its TCRdb copy is limited to in-frame clones, with some not included. V and J calls and clone size are as listed in that table; D and trimming were resolved from the DNA. The sample includes under 75,000 clones, roughly 80% of them seen just once. Single viable CD3+CD4+CD8-CD45RO+ cells were sorted as the memory CD4+ T cells. Serostatus was set by detecting CMV pp150, pp28, p38, p52 IgG. Notes on the study in general: CD4+ memory repertoires contained about 40% of the roughly 150 reported CMV TCRbeta sequences.

The sequence derives from an adult in good health and CMV-seronegative. Some clones in this sample may be carry-over from other donors' samples. Sequenced: memory CD4+ T cells from blood.

The CDR3 reads CASSLGENYEQFF. The CDR3 DNA sequence: TGTGCCAGCAGCTTAGGGGAAAATTATGAGCAGTTCTTC. V and J are TRBV11-3 and TRBJ2-1; D remains unclear. CDR3 length: 13 amino acids. CDR1 and CDR2 from the germline V gene are SGHNT and YENEEA. The germline V and J ends were trimmed by 1 base and 8 bases, with 9 bases remaining between them.